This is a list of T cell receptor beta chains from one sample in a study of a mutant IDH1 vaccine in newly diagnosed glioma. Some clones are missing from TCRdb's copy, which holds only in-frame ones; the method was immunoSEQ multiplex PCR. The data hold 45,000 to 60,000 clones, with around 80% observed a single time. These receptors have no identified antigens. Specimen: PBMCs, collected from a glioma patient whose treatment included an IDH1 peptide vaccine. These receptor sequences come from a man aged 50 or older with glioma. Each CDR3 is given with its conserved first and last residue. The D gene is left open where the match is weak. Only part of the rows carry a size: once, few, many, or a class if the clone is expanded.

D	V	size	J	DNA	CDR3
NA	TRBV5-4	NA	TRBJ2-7	TGTGCCAGCAGCCTGGGGCACGGATCATCCTACGAGCAGTACTTC	CASSLGHGSSYEQYF
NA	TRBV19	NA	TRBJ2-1	TGTGCCAGTAGTATCTTCGGGGATAGGGAAGAGCAGTTCTTC	CASSIFGDREEQFF
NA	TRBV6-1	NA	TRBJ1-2	TGTGCCAGCAGTGAGTACACGGTTGGCTATGGCTACACCTTC	CASSEYTVGYGYTF
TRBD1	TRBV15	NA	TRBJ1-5	TGTGCCACCGGACCCCGGACAGGGGGCGATCAGCCCCAGCATTTT	CATGPRTGGDQPQHF
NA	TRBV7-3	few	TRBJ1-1	TGTGCCAGCAGCTTAGGAGCGGGCGCTGAAGCTTTCTTT	CASSLGAGAEAFF
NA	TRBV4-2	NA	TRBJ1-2	TGTGCCAGCAGCCAAGATACGGGACCACTAGTGAGCTACACCTTC	CASSQDTGPLVSYTF
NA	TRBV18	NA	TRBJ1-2	TGTGCCAGCTCACCACCGTTCGGCGGGGGTCGGGATGGCTACACCTTC	CASSPPFGGGRDGYTF
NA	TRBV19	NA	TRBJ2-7	TGTGCCAGTAGTATCGGTCAGGGGCTCGCCTACGAGCAGTACTTC	CASSIGQGLAYEQYF
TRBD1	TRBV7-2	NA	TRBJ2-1	TGTGCCAGCAGCTCTACGACAGGGCCCCACAATGAGCAGTTCTTC	CASSSTTGPHNEQFF
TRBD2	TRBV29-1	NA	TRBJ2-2	TGCAGCGTTACAGGAACCGGGGGGGGATTATCGGGGGAGCTGTTTTTT	CSVTGTGGGLSGELFF
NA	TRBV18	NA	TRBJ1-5	TGTGCCAGCGGCCGGGACACCAATCAGCCCCAGCATTTT	CASGRDTNQPQHF
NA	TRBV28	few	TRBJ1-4	TGTGCCAGCCTCTCCCGGGGGGGGCGACGAGAAAGTGGACTGTTTTTT	CASLSRGGRRESGLFF
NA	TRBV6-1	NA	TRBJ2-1	TGTGCCAGCTCCCTTAGAGGGGTGAACGAGCAGTTCTTC	CASSLRGVNEQFF
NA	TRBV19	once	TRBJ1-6	TGTGCCAGTACCGGGATAGGTCCCCTCCACTTT	CASTGIGPLHF
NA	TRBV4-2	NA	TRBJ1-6	TGTGCCAGCAGCCAAGAACCAGGGTCCCATAATTCACCCCTCCACTTT	CASSQEPGSHNSPLHF
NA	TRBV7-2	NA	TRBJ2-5	TGTGCCAGCAGCCCAAATCGGCAAGAGACCCAGTACTTC	CASSPNRQETQYF
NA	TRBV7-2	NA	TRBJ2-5	TGTGCCAGCAGCTCCGGGGGCCCTTACCAAGAGACCCAGTACTTC	CASSSGGPYQETQYF
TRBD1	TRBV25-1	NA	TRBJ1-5	TGTGCCAGCAGTGAAACAGGGACAGCCAGCTTTTGGCCCCAGCATTTT	CASSETGTASFWPQHF
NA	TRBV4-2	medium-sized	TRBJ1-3	TGTGCCAGCAGAGGGACTCCAGGAAACACCATATATTTT	CASRGTPGNTIYF
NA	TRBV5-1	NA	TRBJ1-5	TGCGCCAGCAGCCCCGGACTTCAGAACCAGCCCCAGCATTTT	CASSPGLQNQPQHF
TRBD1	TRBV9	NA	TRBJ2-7	TGTGCCAGCAGCGTATCGGACAGGGGGCTCTACGAGCAGTACTTC	CASSVSDRGLYEQYF
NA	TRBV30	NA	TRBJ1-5	TGTGCCTGGAGTGTACAGTCAAGCAATCAGCCCCAGCATTTT	CAWSVQSSNQPQHF
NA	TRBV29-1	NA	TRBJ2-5	TGCAGCTCTGAACGGGCTCAAGAGACCCAGTACTTC	CSSERAQETQYF
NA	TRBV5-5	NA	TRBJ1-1	TGTGCCAGCAGCCCTGTGGGAGTGAACACTGAAGCTTTCTTT	CASSPVGVNTEAFF
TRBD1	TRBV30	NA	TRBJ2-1	TGTGCCTGGAGTGCCGGACAGGGGAACAATGAGCAGTTCTTC	CAWSAGQGNNEQFF
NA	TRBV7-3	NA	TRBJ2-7	TGTGCCAGCAGCTTAACCCCAGGGCCCGAGCAGTACTTC	CASSLTPGPEQYF
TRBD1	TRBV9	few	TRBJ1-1	TGTGCCAGCAGCGCGGGACAGGGGCGAATGAACACTGAAGCTTTCTTT	CASSAGQGRMNTEAFF
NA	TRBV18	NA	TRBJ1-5	TGTGCCAGCTCACCAAGGGCAGAAAGCAATCAGCCCCAGCATTTT	CASSPRAESNQPQHF
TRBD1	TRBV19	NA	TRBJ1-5	TGTGCCAGTAGTGCGGACAGGAGGAGGCCCAATCAGCCCCAGCATTTT	CASSADRRRPNQPQHF
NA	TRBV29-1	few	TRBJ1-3	TGCAGCGTTGAAGCCGGGAACACCATATATTTT	CSVEAGNTIYF
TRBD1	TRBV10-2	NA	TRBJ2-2	TGCGCCACCGCGGACAGGACTAACACCGGGGAGCTGTTTTTT	CATADRTNTGELFF
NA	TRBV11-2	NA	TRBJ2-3	TGTGCCAGCAGCTTAAGGGGGGTGGCAGATACGCAGTATTTT	CASSLRGVADTQYF
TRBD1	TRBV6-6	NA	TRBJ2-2	TGTGCCAGCAGTTACGGGACAGGTAACACCGGGGAGCTGTTTTTT	CASSYGTGNTGELFF
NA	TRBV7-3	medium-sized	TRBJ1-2	TGTGCCAGCAGTGGGGATAACTATGGCTACACCTTC	CASSGDNYGYTF
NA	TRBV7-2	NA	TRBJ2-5	TGTGCCAGCAGCTTAGCGTTAGTAGACCCGACCCAGTACTTC	CASSLALVDPTQYF
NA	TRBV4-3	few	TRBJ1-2	TGCGCCAGCAGCCAAGATAGAGGACAGAGTTATGGCTACACCTTC	CASSQDRGQSYGYTF
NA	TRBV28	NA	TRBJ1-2	TGTGCCAGCAGCCTGACGTCCATCGGCTATGGCTACACCTTC	CASSLTSIGYGYTF
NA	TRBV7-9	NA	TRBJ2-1	TGTGCCAGCAGCTTACAGGGCCTCCCCAATGAGCAGTTCTTC	CASSLQGLPNEQFF
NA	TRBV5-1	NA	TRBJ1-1	TGCGCCAGCAGCTCAGGACGTCTAAACACTGAAGCTTTCTTT	CASSSGRLNTEAFF
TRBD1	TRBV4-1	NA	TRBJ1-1	TGCGCCAGCAGCCAGAAGGGGGGACAGGGAGTCGAAGACACTGAAGCTTTCTTT	CASSQKGGQGVEDTEAFF
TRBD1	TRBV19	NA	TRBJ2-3	TGTGCCAGTAGTGTCTACAGGGGGCCTGAGGACACAGATACGCAGTATTTT	CASSVYRGPEDTDTQYF